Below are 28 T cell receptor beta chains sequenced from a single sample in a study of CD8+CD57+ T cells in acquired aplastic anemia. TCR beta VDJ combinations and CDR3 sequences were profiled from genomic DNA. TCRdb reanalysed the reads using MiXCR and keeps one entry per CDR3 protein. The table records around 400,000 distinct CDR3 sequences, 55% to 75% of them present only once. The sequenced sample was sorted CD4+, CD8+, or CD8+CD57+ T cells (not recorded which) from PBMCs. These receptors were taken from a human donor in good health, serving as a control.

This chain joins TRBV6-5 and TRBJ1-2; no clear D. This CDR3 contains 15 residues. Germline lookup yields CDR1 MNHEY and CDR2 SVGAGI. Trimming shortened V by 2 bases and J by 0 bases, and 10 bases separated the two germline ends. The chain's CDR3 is CASSYASVPNYGYTF. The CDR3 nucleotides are TGTGCCAGCAGTTACGCGTCAGTTCCTAACTATGGCTACACCTTC.

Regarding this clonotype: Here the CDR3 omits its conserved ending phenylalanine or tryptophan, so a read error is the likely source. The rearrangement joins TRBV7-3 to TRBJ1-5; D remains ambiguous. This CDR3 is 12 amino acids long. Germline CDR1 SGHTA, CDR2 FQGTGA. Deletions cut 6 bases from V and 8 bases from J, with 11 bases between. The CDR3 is CASSAGVEPQHL. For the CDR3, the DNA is TGTGCCAGCAGTGCCGGGGTCGAGCCCCAGCATTTG.

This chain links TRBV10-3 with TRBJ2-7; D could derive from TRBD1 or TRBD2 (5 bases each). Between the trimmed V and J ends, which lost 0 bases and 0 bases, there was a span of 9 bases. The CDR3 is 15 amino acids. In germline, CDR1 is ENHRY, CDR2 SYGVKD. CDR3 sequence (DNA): TGTGCCATCAGTGAGTCGGCAGGGAGCTCCTACGAGCAGTACTTC. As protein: CAISESAGSSYEQYF.

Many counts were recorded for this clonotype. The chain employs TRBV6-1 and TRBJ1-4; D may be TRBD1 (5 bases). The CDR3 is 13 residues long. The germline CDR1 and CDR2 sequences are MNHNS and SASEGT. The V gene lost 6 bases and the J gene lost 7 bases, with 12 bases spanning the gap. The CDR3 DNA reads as TGTGCCAGCAGGGGGGACTGGGTTGAAAAACTGTTTTTT. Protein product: CASRGDWVEKLFF.

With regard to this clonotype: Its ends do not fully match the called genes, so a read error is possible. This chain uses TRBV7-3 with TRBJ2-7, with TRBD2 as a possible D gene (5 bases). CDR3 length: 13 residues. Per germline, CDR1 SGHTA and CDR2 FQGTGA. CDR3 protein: CASSPGLAPEQYF. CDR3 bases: TGCGCCAGCAGCCCCGGACTGGCCCCAGAGCAGTACTTC.

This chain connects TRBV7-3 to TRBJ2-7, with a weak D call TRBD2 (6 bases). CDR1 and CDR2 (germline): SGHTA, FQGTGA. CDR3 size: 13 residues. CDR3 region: CASGEGTSYEQYV. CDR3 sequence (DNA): TGTGCCAGCGGTGAGGGGACTTCCTACGAACAGTACGTC.

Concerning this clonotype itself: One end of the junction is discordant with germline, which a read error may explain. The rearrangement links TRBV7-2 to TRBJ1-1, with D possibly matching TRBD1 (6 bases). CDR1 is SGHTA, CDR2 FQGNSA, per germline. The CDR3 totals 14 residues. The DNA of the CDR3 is TGTGCCAGCAGCTCACGAGACAGGACTAATGCAGCCCTCTTT. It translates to CASSSRDRTNAALF.

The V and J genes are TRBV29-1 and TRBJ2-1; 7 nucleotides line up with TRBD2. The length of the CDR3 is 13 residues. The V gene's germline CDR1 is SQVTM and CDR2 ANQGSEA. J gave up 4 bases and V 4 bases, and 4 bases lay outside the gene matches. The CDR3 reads CSVGQGGYNEQFF. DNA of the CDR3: TGCAGCGTTGGGCAGGGAGGGTACAATGAGCAGTTCTTC.

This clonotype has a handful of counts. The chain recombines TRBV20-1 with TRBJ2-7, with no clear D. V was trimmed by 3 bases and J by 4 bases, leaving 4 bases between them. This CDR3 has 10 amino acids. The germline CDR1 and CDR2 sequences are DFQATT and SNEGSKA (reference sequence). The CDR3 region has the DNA TGCAGTGCTAGTCCTTACGAGCAGTACTTC. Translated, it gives CSASPYEQYF.

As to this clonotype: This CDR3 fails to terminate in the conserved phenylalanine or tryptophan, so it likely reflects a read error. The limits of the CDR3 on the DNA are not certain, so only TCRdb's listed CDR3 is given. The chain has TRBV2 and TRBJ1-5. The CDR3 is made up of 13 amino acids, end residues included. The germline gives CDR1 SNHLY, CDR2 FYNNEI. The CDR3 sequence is CASRVDPNNSPLY.

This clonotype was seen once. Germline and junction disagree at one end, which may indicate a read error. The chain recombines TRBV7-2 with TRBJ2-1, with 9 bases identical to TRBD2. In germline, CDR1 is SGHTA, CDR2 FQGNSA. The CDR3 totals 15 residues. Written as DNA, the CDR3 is TGTGCCAGCAGCCTAAGCGGGGGGACCATATATGAGCAACTCTTC. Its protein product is CASSLSGGTIYEQLF.

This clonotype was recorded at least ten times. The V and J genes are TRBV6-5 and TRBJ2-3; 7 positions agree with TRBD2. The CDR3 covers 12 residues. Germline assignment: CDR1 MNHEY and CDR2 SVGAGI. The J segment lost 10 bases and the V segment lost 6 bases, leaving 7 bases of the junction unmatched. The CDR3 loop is CASRRSGYPQYF. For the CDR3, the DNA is TGTGCCAGCAGACGTAGCGGGTATCCGCAGTATTTT.

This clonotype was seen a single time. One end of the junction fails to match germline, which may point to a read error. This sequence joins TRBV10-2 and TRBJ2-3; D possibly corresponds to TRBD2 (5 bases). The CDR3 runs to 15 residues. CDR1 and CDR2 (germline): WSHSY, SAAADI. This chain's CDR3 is CASNAVAGNTDAQYF. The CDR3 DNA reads TGCGCCAGCAACGCCGTGGCCGGGAACACCGATGCGCAGTATTTC.

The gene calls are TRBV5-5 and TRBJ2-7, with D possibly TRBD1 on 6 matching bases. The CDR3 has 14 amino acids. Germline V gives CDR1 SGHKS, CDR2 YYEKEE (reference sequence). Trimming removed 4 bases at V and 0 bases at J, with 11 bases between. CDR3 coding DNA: TGTGCCAGCAGCGCTAGGGACACCTCCTACGAGCAGTACTTC. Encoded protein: CASSARDTSYEQYF.

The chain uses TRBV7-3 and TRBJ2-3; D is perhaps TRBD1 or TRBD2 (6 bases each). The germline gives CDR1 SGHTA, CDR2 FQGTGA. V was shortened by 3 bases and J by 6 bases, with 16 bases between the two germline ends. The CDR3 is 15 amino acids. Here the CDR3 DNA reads TGTGCCAGCAGCTTGTGGGGTCAGGGGAGGGATACGCAGTATTTT. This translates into CASSLWGQGRDTQYF.

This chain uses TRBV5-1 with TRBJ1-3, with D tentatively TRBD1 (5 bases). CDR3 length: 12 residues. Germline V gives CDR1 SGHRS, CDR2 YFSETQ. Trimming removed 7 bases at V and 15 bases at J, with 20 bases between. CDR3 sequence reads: CASVGTGDARYF. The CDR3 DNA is TGCGCCAGCGTCGGGACCGGGGACGCCAGATATTTT.

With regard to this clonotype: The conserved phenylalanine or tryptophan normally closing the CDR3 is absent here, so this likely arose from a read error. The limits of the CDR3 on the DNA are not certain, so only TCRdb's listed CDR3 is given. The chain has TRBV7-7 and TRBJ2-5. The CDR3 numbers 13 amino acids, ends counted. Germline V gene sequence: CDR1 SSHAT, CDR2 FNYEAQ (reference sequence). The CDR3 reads CASSLTSRTDTQY.

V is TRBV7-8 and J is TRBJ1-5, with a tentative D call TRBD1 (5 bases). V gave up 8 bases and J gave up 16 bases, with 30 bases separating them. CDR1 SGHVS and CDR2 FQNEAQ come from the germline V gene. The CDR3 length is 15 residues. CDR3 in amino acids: CASLAGPRETQPFHF. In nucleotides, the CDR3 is TGTGCCAGCCTGGCGGGGCCGCGAGAGACCCAGCCCTTCCATTTT.

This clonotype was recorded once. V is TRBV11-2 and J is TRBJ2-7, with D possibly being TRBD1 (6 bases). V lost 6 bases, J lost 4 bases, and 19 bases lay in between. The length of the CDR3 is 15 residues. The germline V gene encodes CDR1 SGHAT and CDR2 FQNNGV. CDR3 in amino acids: CASSVYGTQGYEQYF. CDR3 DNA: TGTGCCAGCAGTGTCTACGGCACACAGGGTTACGAGCAGTACTTC.

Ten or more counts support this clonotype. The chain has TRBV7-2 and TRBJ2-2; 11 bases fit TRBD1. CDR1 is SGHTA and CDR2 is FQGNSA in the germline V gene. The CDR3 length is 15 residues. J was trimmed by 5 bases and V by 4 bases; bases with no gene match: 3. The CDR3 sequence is CASSSGQGATGELFF. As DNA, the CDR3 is TGTGCCAGCAGCTCCGGACAGGGGGCGACCGGGGAGCTGTTTTTT.

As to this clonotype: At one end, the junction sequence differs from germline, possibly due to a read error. In DNA form, the CDR3 reads TGTGCCAGCAGCGCGTCAGGGGAAAGCAATGAGCACCACTTC. Protein product: CASSASGESNEHHF. The chain links TRBV9 to TRBJ2-7; weak D call: TRBD1 (6 bases). Germline lookup yields CDR1 SGDLS and CDR2 YYNGEE. CDR3 length: 14 residues.

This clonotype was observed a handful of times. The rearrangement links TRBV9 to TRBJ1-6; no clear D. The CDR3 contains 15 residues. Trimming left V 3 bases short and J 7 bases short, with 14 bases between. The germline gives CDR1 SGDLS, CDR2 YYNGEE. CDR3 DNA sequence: TGTGCCAGCAGCGACGCGGTAACAGTAAATTCACCCCTCCACTTT. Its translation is CASSDAVTVNSPLHF. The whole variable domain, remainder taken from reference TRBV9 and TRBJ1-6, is DSGVTQTPKHLITATGQRVTLRCSPRSGDLSVYWYQQSLDQGLQFLIQYYNGEERAKGNILERFSAQQFPDLHSELNLSSLELGDSALYFCASSDAVTVNSPLHFGNGTRLTVT.

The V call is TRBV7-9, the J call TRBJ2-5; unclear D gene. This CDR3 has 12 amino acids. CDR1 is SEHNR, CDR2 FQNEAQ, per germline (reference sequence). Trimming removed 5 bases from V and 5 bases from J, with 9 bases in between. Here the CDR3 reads CASSGVGETQYF. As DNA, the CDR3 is TGTGCCAGCAGCGGGGTTGGGGAGACCCAGTACTTC.

In DNA form, the CDR3 reads TGTGCCAGCAGCTGTCCAGGCGGAGATGGCTACACCGTCTTCTTT. Translated: CASSCPGGDGYTVFF. The chain combines TRBV7-2 with TRBJ1-1; D not certain. The CDR3 consists of 15 residues. CDR1 is SGHTA, CDR2 FQGNSA, per germline. V was clipped by 4 bases and J by 14 bases, with 26 bases between them.

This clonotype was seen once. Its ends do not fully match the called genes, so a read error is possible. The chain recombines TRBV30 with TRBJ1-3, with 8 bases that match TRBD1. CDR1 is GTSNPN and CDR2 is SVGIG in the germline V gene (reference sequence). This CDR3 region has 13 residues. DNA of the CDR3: TGTGCCGCCCTGACAGGGGTAAGAAACACCGTATATTTT. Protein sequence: CAALTGVRNTVYF. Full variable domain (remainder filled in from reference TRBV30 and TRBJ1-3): SQTIHQWPATLVQPVGSPLSLECTVEGTSNPNLYWYRQAAGRGLQLLFYSVGIGQISSEVPQNLSASRPQDRQFILSSKKLLLSDSGFYLCAALTGVRNTVYFGEGSWLTVV.

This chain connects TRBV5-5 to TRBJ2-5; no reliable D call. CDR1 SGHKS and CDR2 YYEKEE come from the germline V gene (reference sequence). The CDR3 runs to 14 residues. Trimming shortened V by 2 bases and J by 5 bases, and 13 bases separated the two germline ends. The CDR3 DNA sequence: TGTGCCAGCAGCTTCTACCAGGTTGTTGAGACCCAGTACTTC. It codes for CASSFYQVVETQYF.

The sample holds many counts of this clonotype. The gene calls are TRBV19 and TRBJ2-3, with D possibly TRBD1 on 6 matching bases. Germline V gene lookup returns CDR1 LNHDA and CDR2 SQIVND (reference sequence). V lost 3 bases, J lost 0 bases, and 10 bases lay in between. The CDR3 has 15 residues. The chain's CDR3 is CASSIEGGSTDTQYF. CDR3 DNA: TGTGCCAGTAGTATCGAAGGGGGAAGCACAGATACGCAGTATTTT.

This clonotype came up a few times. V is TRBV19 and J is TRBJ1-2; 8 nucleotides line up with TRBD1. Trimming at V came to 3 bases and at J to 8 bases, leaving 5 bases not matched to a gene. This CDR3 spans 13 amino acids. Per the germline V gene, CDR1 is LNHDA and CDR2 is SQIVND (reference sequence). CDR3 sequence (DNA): TGTGCCAGTAGTATCAGGGGGCTGGAGGGCTACACCTTC. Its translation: CASSIRGLEGYTF. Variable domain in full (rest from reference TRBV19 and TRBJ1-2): DGGITQSPKYLFRKEGQNVTLSCEQNLNHDAMYWYRQDPGQGLRLIYYSQIVNDFQKGDIAEGYSVSREKKESFPLTVTSAQKNPTAFYLCASSIRGLEGYTFGSGTRLTVV.